Shown below are 30 T cell receptor beta chains from a single sample sequenced in a study of response to subunit inactivated influenza vaccine. MiXCR, applied by TCRdb to the RT-PCR reads, yields one record per CDR3 protein. The sample lists some 480,000 distinct CDR3 sequences, approximately 11% seen once, with less than 15% in the top ten. Sequenced material: PBMCs from blood, taken about 40 days after vaccination. These receptors all stem from a man aged 50 to 60 who received an inactivated influenza vaccine.

This clonotype was seen a handful of times. The chain employs TRBV5-1 and TRBJ1-1, with a tentative D call TRBD1 (5 bases). Trimming removed 3 bases at V and 4 bases at J, with 13 bases between. The CDR3 is 14 amino acids. CDR1 and CDR2 (germline): SGHRS, YFSETQ. The CDR3 DNA follows: TGCGCCAGCAGCTCCCAGGGTTGGGGCACTGAAGCTTTCTTT. Encoded protein: CASSSQGWGTEAFF.

This clonotype was seen at least ten times. V gene TRBV12-3 or TRBV12-4 combines with J gene TRBJ1-2, with 7 bases aligning to TRBD1. The CDR3 totals 13 residues. V shed 5 bases and J 2 bases; nucleotides not matched to a gene: 2. The CDR3 DNA is TGTGCCAGCAGTGTGGGACAGAACTATGGCTACACCTTC. Translated, it gives CASSVGQNYGYTF.

The chain combines TRBV28 with TRBJ2-7; D is unclear. V lost 4 bases and J 3 bases, leaving 13 bases between the germline ends. CDR1 and CDR2 from the germline V gene are MDHEN and SYDVKM. The CDR3 has 14 amino acids. The CDR3 nucleotides read TGTGCCAGCAGTTCTCAACAGCGACACTACGAGCAGTACTTC. Residues: CASSSQQRHYEQYF.

A few counts support this clonotype. The chain combines TRBV13 with TRBJ2-1, with 7 positions matching TRBD2. V dropped 5 bases and J dropped 13; count of bases not matched to a gene: 8. Germline V gene data show CDR1 as PRHDT and CDR2 as FYEKMQ (reference sequence). CDR3 length equals 12 residues. The CDR3 region is CASSQGLPEQFF. For the CDR3, the DNA is TGTGCCAGCAGCCAGGGACTACCCGAACAGTTCTTC.

This sequence joins TRBV27 and TRBJ2-1; D unclear. Between the trimmed V and J ends, which lost 2 bases and 8 bases, there was a span of 10 bases. Per germline, CDR1 MNHEY and CDR2 SMNVEV (reference sequence). CDR3 length: 13 residues. The CDR3 DNA follows: TGTGCCAGCAGTTTAAGAATCACCCATGAGCAGTTCTTC. This translates into CASSLRITHEQFF.

Only a few counts were recorded for this clonotype. V usage is TRBV15 and J usage is TRBJ2-7; possibly TRBD1 or TRBD2 for D (6 bases each). Trimming removed 3 bases at V and 0 bases at J, with 15 bases between. The length of the CDR3 is 16 residues. From germline, CDR1 is LNHNV and CDR2 YYDKDF (reference sequence). CDR3 residues: CATSSGGHKSSYEQYF. Written as DNA, the CDR3 is TGTGCCACCAGCAGCGGGGGACACAAGAGCTCCTACGAGCAGTACTTC.

The rearrangement uses TRBV7-2 and TRBJ2-7; D is unresolved. Germline V CDR1 and CDR2: SGHTA, FQGNSA. The length of the CDR3 is 13 residues. The V gene lost 6 bases and the J gene lost 9 bases, with 18 bases spanning the gap. Written as DNA, the CDR3 is TGTGCCAGCAGTCCCGGGCCCCGGGCGGCGCAGTACTTC. Translated, it gives CASSPGPRAAQYF.

This chain connects TRBV11-3 to TRBJ2-2, with D perhaps TRBD2 (6 bases). The V gene's germline CDR1 is SGHNT and CDR2 YENEEA. The CDR3 is 15 amino acids. Trimming pared 5 bases from V and 0 bases from J, leaving 10 bases between. DNA of the CDR3: TGTGCCAGCAGCGCCCGGGGGTCGAACACCGGGGAGCTGTTTTTT. Translating gives CASSARGSNTGELFF. Combining the CDR3 with reference TRBV11-3 and TRBJ2-2 gives the whole variable domain EAGVVQSPRYKIIEKKQPVAFWCNPISGHNTLYWYLQNLGQGPELLIRYENEEAVDDSQLPKDRFSAERLKGVDSTLKIQPAELGDSAVYLCASSARGSNTGELFFGEGSRLTVL.

Many counts were recorded for this clonotype. CDR3 DNA sequence: TGTGCCATCAGCCGAGTCCCAGGGCTCGGTGAGCAGTTCTTC. Translating it yields CAISRVPGLGEQFF. The V and J genes are TRBV10-3 and TRBJ2-1; maybe TRBD1 (5 bases). CDR1 is ENHRY and CDR2 is SYGVKD in the germline V gene. Trimming cost V 6 bases and J 9 bases, with 18 bases left between them. The CDR3 has 14 residues.

The sample holds a few counts of this clonotype. The chain is built from TRBV4-3 and TRBJ2-1; TRBD2 matches at 13 bases. The germline gives CDR1 LGHNA, CDR2 YSLEER. J lost 6 bases, V lost 1 base, and 0 bases had no gene match. CDR3 size: 15 residues. The CDR3 protein is CASSQGTSGGNEQFF. In DNA, the CDR3 is TGCGCCAGCAGCCAAGGGACTAGCGGGGGCAATGAGCAGTTCTTC.

This clonotype was seen repeatedly, ten times or more. The chain is built from TRBV24-1 and TRBJ2-3, with D uncertain. The germline V gene has CDR1 KGHDR and CDR2 SFDVKD. CDR3 length: 12 residues. Trimming cost V 5 bases and J 6 bases, with 8 bases left between them. The CDR3 coding sequence is TGTGCCACCAGTGGCGTATCCGATACGCAGTATTTT. Translating it yields CATSGVSDTQYF.

This clonotype has more than one count but fewer than ten. V gene TRBV20-1 combines with J gene TRBJ1-5; D uncertain. CDR1 DFQATT and CDR2 SNEGSKA come from the germline V gene (reference sequence). Trimming left V 4 bases short and J 5 bases short, with 9 bases between. The CDR3 totals 12 residues. CDR3 in amino acids: CSATPDDQPQHF. CDR3 bases: TGCAGTGCTACCCCCGATGATCAGCCCCAGCATTTT.

This clonotype was recorded at least ten times. The chain links TRBV4-3 to TRBJ2-1; TRBD1 matches at 11 bases. Germline V gene data show CDR1 as LGHNA and CDR2 as YSLEER. The V gene end was trimmed by 0 bases and the J gene end by 9 bases; junction bases not matched to a gene: 7. The CDR3 contains 16 residues. CDR3 nucleotide sequence: TGCGCCAGCAGCCAAGATCTAGGACAGGGGGCAGGTGAGCAGTTCTTC. As protein: CASSQDLGQGAGEQFF.

In this sample, this clonotype turned up a few times. The chain carries TRBV20-1 and TRBJ1-3, with a tentative D call TRBD1 (6 bases). This CDR3 is built from 14 residues. Germline V gene lookup returns CDR1 DFQATT and CDR2 SNEGSKA (reference sequence). Deletions cut 3 bases from V and 2 bases from J, with 11 bases between. The CDR3 DNA reads TGCAGTGCTAGTTGGGGGCCTACTGGAAACACCATATATTTT. Its protein is CSASWGPTGNTIYF.

This clonotype was counted only a few times. The V call is TRBV12-3 or TRBV12-4, the J call TRBJ2-7, with 14 bases matching TRBD2. The CDR3 covers 16 residues. V gave up 4 bases and J gave up 4 bases; unmatched junction bases: 6. The CDR3 spells CASSSTSGRAWYEQYF. The CDR3 DNA reads TGTGCCAGCAGTTCGACTAGCGGGAGGGCCTGGTACGAGCAGTACTTC.

The sample holds a few counts of this clonotype. The chain carries TRBV4-1 and TRBJ1-2; D perhaps matches TRBD1 (6 bases). Trimming removed 2 bases at V and 7 bases at J, with 11 bases between. This CDR3 is 13 amino acids long. Germline V lookup: CDR1 MGHRA, CDR2 YSYEKL. The CDR3 bases are TGCGCCAGCAGCCAATTAACCAGGGGTGGCTACACCTTC. Encoded protein: CASSQLTRGGYTF.

This clonotype was observed a handful of times. V usage is TRBV9 and J usage is TRBJ2-1; tentatively, D is TRBD1 or TRBD2 (5 bases each). This CDR3 comprises 13 residues. Germline CDR1 is SGDLS and CDR2 is YYNGEE. V lost 0 bases, J lost 9 bases, and 10 bases lay in between. The CDR3 DNA follows: TGTGCCAGCAGCGTAGGTGGGGACGGTGAGCAGTTCTTC. Amino acid sequence: CASSVGGDGEQFF.

This clonotype was picked up a small number of times. The chain carries TRBV20-1 and TRBJ2-7; possible D gene TRBD2, 5 bases. CDR1 and CDR2 from the germline V gene are DFQATT and SNEGSKA (reference sequence). The CDR3 consists of 13 residues. Deletions cut 5 bases from V and 5 bases from J, with 16 bases between. The DNA of the CDR3 is TGCAGTGCTCCGAGGACTTCCCTTAACGAGCAGTACTTC. As protein: CSAPRTSLNEQYF.

This clonotype has only a few counts. The genes are TRBV4-2 and TRBJ1-4; D gene unclear. CDR1 LGHNA and CDR2 YNFKEQ come from the germline V gene. This CDR3 is 16 amino acids long. V lost 1 base and J 5 bases, leaving 14 bases between the germline ends. Here the CDR3 reads CASSQGNRADNEKLFF. In DNA, the CDR3 is TGTGCCAGCAGCCAAGGAAATAGGGCAGACAATGAAAAACTGTTTTTT.

The J gene is TRBJ2-7, the V gene TRBV20-1; D gene uncertain. Trimming left V 0 bases short and J 3 bases short, with 15 bases between. This CDR3 contains 15 residues. Germline values: CDR1 DFQATT, CDR2 SNEGSKA (reference sequence). CDR3 loop: CSARDISGPDYEQYF. Written as DNA, the CDR3 is TGCAGTGCTAGAGATATATCAGGACCCGACTACGAGCAGTACTTC.

This clonotype was seen repeatedly, ten times or more. The rearrangement links TRBV12-3 or TRBV12-4 to TRBJ2-2; 9 bases agree with TRBD2. This CDR3 is 15 amino acids long. The V segment lost 4 bases and the J segment 6 bases; nucleotides outside the gene matches: 6. The CDR3 DNA follows: TGTGCCAGCAGTTCCGGACTAGCGACTGCCGGGGAGCTGTTTTTT. Translated: CASSSGLATAGELFF.

This clonotype was counted between two and nine times. J is TRBJ1-2 and V is TRBV3-1, with TRBD1 as a possible D gene (5 bases). The germline V gene has CDR1 LGHDT and CDR2 YNNKEL (reference sequence). V lost 4 bases to trimming and J lost 0 bases, with 12 bases between them. The CDR3 has 15 amino acids. CDR3 protein: CASSRGTGANYGYTF. In DNA form, the CDR3 reads TGTGCCAGCAGCCGGGGAACAGGTGCTAACTATGGCTACACCTTC.

As for this clonotype: Mismatch with germline at one junction end may stem from a read error. The rearrangement links TRBV7-7 to TRBJ2-5; tentatively, D is TRBD2 (5 bases). Germline CDR1 reads SSHAT; CDR2 reads FNYEAQ (reference sequence). The CDR3 runs to 11 residues. CDR3 residues: CASSSEGTQYF. The CDR3 nucleotides read TGTGCTAGCAGCTCCGAGGGGACCCAGTACTTC.

The table lists this clonotype with a few counts. The CDR3 sequence is CSARERGFNYGYTF. The CDR3 DNA is TGCAGTGCTAGGGAACGGGGATTTAACTATGGCTACACCTTC. V and J are TRBV20-1 and TRBJ1-2; no clear D. Germline V gives CDR1 DFQATT, CDR2 SNEGSKA (reference sequence). The CDR3 has 14 residues. V dropped 3 bases and J dropped 1 base, with 12 bases sitting between them.

This clonotype has only one observation. This chain connects TRBV18 to TRBJ1-2, with D maybe TRBD1 (5 bases). The V and J ends lost 0 bases and 4 bases respectively, with 18 bases between them. Germline V gene sequence: CDR1 KGHSH, CDR2 LQKENI. The CDR3 length is 17 residues. The CDR3 protein is CASSPPTLAGTAYGYTF. The CDR3 DNA follows: TGTGCCAGCTCACCACCGACCTTGGCCGGGACCGCCTATGGCTACACCTTC. Full variable domain (rest looked up from reference TRBV18 and TRBJ1-2): NAGVMQNPRHLVRRRGQEARLRCSPMKGHSHVYWYRQLPEEGLKFMVYLQKENIIDESGMPKERFSAEFPKEGPSILRIQQVVRGDSAAYFCASSPPTLAGTAYGYTFGSGTRLTVV.

The chain recombines TRBV15 with TRBJ2-7, with D hard to call. Trimming removed 0 bases at V and 6 bases at J, with 9 bases between. The CDR3 is 13 amino acids. Germline V gene sequence: CDR1 LNHNV, CDR2 YYDKDF (reference sequence). The CDR3 nucleotides are TGTGCCACCAGCAGAGATGGCATGGGCGAGCAGTACTTC. This translates into CATSRDGMGEQYF.

This clonotype appeared many times. This rearrangement joins TRBV28 to TRBJ2-7, with 13 bases matching TRBD2. Germline CDR1 reads MDHEN; CDR2 reads SYDVKM. There are 15 residues in the CDR3. With V trimmed by 6 bases and J by 7 bases, 9 bases remained unmatched. The chain's CDR3 is CASSIGLAGVAEQYF. CDR3 DNA sequence: TGTGCCAGCAGCATCGGACTAGCGGGGGTAGCAGAGCAGTACTTC.

For the CDR3, the DNA is TGTGCCAGCAGACACCGGGGGACTAGCGGGGGTTACCAAGAGACCCAGTACTTC. This translates into CASRHRGTSGGYQETQYF. The chain joins TRBV6-2 or TRBV6-3 to TRBJ2-5; TRBD2 matches at 14 bases. Germline-derived CDR1 and CDR2 are MNHEY and SVGEGT. The CDR3 totals 18 residues. The trim removed 6 bases at V and 0 bases at J, leaving 9 bases unmatched.

The rearrangement joins TRBV7-8 to TRBJ2-7; 7 nucleotides line up with TRBD2. The V segment lost 1 base and the J segment 0 bases; nucleotides outside the gene matches: 6. CDR3 length equals 16 residues. Germline V lookup: CDR1 SGHVS, CDR2 FQNEAQ. The CDR3 is CASSLGWRGNSYEQYF. DNA of the CDR3: TGTGCCAGCAGCTTAGGATGGCGGGGGAACTCCTACGAGCAGTACTTC.

The CDR3 DNA is TGTGCCAGCAGCTTAGTTGTATTAGCGGGAGGGCTTGAGCAGTTCTTC. It specifies CASSLVVLAGGLEQFF. V is TRBV7-2 and J is TRBJ2-1; 11 nucleotides agree with TRBD2. Germline V gives CDR1 SGHTA, CDR2 FQGNSA. The CDR3 spans 16 residues. The ends lost 1 base at V and 9 bases at J; junction bases unmatched: 8.